Sequencing of this T cell receptor (beta chain) was carried out in a study of shared clonotypes between healthy human individuals. Study-wide context: Three CD4 naive, three CD4 memory, two CD8 naive and one CD8 memory plate were used per donor.

CD45RO+ cells were combined with CCR7-negative CD45RA+ TemRA cells to form CD8 memory. Assay used: immunoSEQ multiplex PCR; TCRdb lists only in-frame clones, some missing. The sample lists about 380,000 clones; about 97% were seen once. Germline CDR1 and CDR2: MDHEN and SYDVKM. V was pared by 3 bases and J by 5 bases, with 12 bases between. CDR3 size: 14 residues. For this clone: Its antigen is not identified.

Whole-study results and caveats: Shared clonotypes: about 5.3% naive CD4, around 3.5% naive CD8, 2.3% memory CD4, about 0.41% memory CD8. Naive subsets usually exceeded memory subsets in estimated richness.

Sequencing was performed on memory CD8+ T cells sorted from blood. Subset reported: CD45RO+ cells pooled with CCR7-negative TemRA cells. V and J are TRBV28 and TRBJ2-3; D gene uncertain. The sequence was obtained from a man aged 30-40 years in good health. The CDR3 spells CASSLSGKGDTQYF. DNA for the CDR3: TGTGCCAGCAGTTTGTCAGGCAAAGGAGATACGCAGTATTTT.